A single sample gave rise to the 8 T cell receptor beta chains below, sequenced in a study of blood T cell repertoires in COVID-19. Produced via immunoSEQ multiplex PCR; TCRdb's table is partial and in-frame only. The sample has fewer than 350,000 clones; 70% to 90% are singletons. What was sequenced was PBMCs or T cells enriched from blood (not recorded which). These receptors came from a woman aged 25 to 39 with acute COVID-19.

V and J are TRBV19 and TRBJ2-1; 12 bases map to TRBD2. CDR3 length equals 19 residues. Germline V gene data show CDR1 as LNHDA and CDR2 as SQIVND (reference sequence). V lost 5 bases, J lost 5 bases, and 16 bases stayed unmatched. CDR3 nucleotide sequence: TGTGCCAGTAGTCGGGGTCTCGGACTAGCGGGATTGATTGACAATGAGCAGTTCTTC. This encodes CASSRGLGLAGLIDNEQFF.

The CDR3 DNA is TGCGCCAGCAGCCAAGTAGGGTCGGGGGATAATGAAAAACTGTTTTTT. Translated, it gives CASSQVGSGDNEKLFF. This chain links TRBV4-3 with TRBJ1-4; possibly TRBD1 for D (5 bases). Germline lookup yields CDR1 LGHNA and CDR2 YSLEER. V was pared by 1 base and J by 4 bases, with 13 bases between. This CDR3 is built from 16 residues.

V is TRBV9 and J is TRBJ2-7; 9 nucleotides agree with TRBD2. Losses at the gene ends were 0 bases for V and 0 bases for J; bases not matched to a gene: 22. There are 22 residues in the CDR3. Germline-derived CDR1 and CDR2 are SGDLS and YYNGEE. CDR3 amino acids: CASSVGLKVAASGMVSSYEQYF. The CDR3 DNA reads as TGTGCCAGCAGCGTAGGTCTAAAAGTTGCTGCTAGCGGGATGGTTAGCTCCTACGAGCAGTACTTC.

The chain recombines TRBV10-2 with TRBJ2-3; 8 bases match TRBD2. With V trimmed by 7 bases and J by 4 bases, 7 bases remained unmatched. Looked up from germline, CDR1 is WSHSY and CDR2 is SAAADI. The CDR3 extends over 14 amino acids. As DNA, the CDR3 is TGCGCCAGCAACCCAGCGGGAGAATCAGATACGCAGTATTTT. This gives the protein CASNPAGESDTQYF.

The chain is built from TRBV6-1 and TRBJ2-7; 8 bases fit TRBD1. V lost 1 base and J lost 4; bases outside the gene matches: 6. This CDR3 spans 15 amino acids. Per germline, CDR1 MNHNS and CDR2 SASEGT. In DNA, the CDR3 is TGTGCCAGCAGTGAAGAGGGGGACAGGAGTTACGAGCAGTACTTC. Residues: CASSEEGDRSYEQYF.

The chain combines TRBV3-1 (or the pseudogene TRBV3-2) with TRBJ1-5; D not certain. The CDR3 runs to 13 residues. Germline V gene lookup returns CDR1 LGHDT and CDR2 YNNKEL (reference sequence). Trimming removed 0 bases at V and 5 bases at J, with 5 bases between. The CDR3: CASSQDEDQPQHF. The CDR3 DNA reads TGTGCCAGCAGCCAAGATGAGGATCAGCCCCAGCATTTT.

This chain uses TRBV29-1 with TRBJ2-7, with TRBD2 matching over 9 bases. Per the germline V gene, CDR1 is SQVTM and CDR2 is ANQGSEA. CDR3 size: 12 residues. After removal of 3 bases from V and 6 bases from J, the junction contained 3 bases not matched to a gene. The CDR3 DNA reads as TGCAGCGTTGATGGCGGGGGGGGCGAGCAGTACTTC. It yields the protein CSVDGGGGEQYF.

The CDR3 nucleotides are TGTGCTAGTGGTTTGGTAGCGGGGACTGAAGCTTTCTTT. Residues: CASGLVAGTEAFF. The chain has TRBV12-5 and TRBJ1-1; the D is unclear. Trimming left V 0 bases short and J 5 bases short, with 7 bases between. This CDR3 contains 13 residues. The germline gives CDR1 LGHNT, CDR2 FRNRAP.